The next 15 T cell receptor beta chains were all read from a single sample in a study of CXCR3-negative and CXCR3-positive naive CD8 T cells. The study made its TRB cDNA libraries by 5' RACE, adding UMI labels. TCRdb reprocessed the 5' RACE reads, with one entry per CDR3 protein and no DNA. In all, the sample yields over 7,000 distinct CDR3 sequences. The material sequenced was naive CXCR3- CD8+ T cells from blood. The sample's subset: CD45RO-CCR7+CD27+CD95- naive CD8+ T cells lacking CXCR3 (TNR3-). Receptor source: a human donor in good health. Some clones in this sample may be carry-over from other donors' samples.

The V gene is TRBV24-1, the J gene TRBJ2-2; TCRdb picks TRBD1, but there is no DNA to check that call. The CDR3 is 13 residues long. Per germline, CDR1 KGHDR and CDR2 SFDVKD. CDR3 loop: CATSVPWTGELFF.

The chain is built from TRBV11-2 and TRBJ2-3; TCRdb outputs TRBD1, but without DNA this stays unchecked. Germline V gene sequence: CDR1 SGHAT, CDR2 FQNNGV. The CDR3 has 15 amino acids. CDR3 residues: CASSTPGQGADTQYF.

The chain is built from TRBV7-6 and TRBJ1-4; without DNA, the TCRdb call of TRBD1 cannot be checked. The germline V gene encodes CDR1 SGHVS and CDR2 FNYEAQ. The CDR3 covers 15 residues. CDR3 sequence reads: CASSSDRGGNEKLFF.

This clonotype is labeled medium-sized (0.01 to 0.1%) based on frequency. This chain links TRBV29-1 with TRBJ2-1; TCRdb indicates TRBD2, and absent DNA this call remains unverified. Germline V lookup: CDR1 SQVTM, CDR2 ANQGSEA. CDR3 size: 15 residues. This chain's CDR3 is CSVEGLADEYNEQFF.

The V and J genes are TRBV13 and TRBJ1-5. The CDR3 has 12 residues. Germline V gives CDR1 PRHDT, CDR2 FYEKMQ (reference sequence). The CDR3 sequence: CASSLRESPQHF.

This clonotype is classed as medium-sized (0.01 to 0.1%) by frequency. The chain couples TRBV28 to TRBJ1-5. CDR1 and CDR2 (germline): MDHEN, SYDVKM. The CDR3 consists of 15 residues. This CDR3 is CASRDGRDSNQPQHF.

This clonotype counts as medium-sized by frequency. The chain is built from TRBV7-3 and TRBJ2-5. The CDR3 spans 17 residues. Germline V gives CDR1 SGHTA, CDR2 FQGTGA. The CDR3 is CASSLNPSRLTQETQYF.

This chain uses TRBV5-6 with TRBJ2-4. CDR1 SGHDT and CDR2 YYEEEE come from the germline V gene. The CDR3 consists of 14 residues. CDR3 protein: CASSLMGSKNIQYF. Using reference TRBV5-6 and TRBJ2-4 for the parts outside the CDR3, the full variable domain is DAGVTQSPTHLIKTRGQQVTLRCSPKSGHDTVSWYQQALGQGPQFIFQYYEEEERQRGNFPDRFSGHQFPNYSSELNVNALLLGDSALYLCASSLMGSKNIQYFGAGTRLSVL.

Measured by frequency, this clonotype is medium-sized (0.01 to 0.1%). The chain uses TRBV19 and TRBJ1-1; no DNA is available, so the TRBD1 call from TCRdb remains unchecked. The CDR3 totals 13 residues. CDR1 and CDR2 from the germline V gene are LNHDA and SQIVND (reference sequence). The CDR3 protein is CASVQGAGTEAFF.

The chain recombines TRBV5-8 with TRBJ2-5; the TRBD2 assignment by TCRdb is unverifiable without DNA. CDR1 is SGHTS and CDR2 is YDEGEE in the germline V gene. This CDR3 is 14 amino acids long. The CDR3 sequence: CASSSLAGEETQYF.

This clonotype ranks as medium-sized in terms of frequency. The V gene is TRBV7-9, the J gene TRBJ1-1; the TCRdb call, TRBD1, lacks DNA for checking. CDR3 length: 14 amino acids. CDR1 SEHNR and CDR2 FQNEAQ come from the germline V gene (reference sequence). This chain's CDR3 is CASSLASGITEAFF.

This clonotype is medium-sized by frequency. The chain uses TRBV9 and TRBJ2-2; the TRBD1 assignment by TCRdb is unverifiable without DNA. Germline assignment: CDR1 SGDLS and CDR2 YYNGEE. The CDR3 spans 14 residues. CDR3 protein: CASSETGRAGELFF.

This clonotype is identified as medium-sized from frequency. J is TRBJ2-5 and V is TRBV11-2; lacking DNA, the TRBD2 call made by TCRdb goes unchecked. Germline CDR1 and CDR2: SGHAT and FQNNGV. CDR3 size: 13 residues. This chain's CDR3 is CASASLVQETQYF.

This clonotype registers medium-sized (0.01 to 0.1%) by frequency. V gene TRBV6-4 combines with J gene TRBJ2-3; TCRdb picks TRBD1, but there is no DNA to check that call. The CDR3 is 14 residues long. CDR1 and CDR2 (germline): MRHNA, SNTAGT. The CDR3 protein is CASKGQGDSDTQYF.

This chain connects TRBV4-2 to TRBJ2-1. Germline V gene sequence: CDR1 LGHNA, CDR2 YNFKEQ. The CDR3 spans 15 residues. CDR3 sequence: CASSQDAPSYNEQFF.